This section outlines one TCR beta chain sequence together with its context. Antigen unknown. Time point defined: blood 4 weeks post-SBRT, at nephrectomy. Specified treatment: 15 Gy SBRT to primary tumor, nephrectomy 4 weeks later. This record belongs to a study of radiation and T cells in renal cell carcinoma. General study findings and limits: Top tumor clonotypes rose in blood 2 weeks post-radiation, then contracted.

V lost 4 bases and J lost 1; bases outside the gene matches: 5. The CDR3 length is 15 residues. Germline V CDR1 and CDR2: GTSNPN, SVGIG (reference sequence). This table comes from immunoSEQ multiplex PCR, and its TCRdb copy is limited to in-frame clones, with some not included. The sample contains 130,000 to 150,000 clones, approximately 86% of which appear only once. This chain uses TRBV30 with TRBJ2-3; TRBD2 matches 10 bases. The receptor was derived from a woman in her forties or fifties with renal cell carcinoma. The specimen comprised blood, sampled from a patient whose treatment included radiotherapy and nephrectomy. The CDR3 coding sequence is TGTGCCTGGACTCGTGGGACTAGCGGCACAGATACGCAGTATTTT. Translating it yields CAWTRGTSGTDTQYF.